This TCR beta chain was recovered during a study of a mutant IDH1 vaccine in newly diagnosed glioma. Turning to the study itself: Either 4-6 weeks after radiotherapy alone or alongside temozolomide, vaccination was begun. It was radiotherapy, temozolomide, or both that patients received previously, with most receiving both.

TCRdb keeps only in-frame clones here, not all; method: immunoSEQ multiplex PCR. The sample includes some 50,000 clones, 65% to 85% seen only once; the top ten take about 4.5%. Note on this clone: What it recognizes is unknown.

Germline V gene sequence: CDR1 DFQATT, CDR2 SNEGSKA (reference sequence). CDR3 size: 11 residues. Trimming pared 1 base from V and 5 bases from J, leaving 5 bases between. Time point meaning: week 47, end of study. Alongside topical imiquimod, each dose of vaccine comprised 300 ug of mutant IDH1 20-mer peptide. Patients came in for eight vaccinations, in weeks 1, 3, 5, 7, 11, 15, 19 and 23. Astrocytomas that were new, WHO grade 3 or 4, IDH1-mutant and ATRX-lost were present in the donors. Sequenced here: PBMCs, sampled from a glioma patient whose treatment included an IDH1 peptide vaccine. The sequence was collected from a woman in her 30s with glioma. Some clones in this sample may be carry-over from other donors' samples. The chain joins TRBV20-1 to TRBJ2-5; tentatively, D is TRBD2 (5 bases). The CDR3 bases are TGCAGTGCTAGAGGCGGGGAGACCCAGTACTTC. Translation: CSARGGETQYF.